Following are 29 T cell receptor beta chains from one sample sequenced in a study of blood T cell repertoires in COVID-19 (dated by TCRdb to between 2020 and 2021). Library preparation employed the immunoSEQ multiplex PCR assay. TCRdb provides this immuneACCESS table in a form limited to in-frame rearrangements. Some clones are lacking; in checked studies, under half of them reflect an unresolved V gene, and why the rest are absent is not known. The sample data list around 170,000 clones, and approximately 80% of these were observed just once. 2.5% to 3.5% of the sample is held by the ten biggest clonotypes. The specimen was peripheral blood. The receptor source for this set is a woman aged 60-70 years with acute or convalescent COVID-19.

The chain links TRBV2 to TRBJ1-5; possible D gene TRBD1, 5 bases. V was trimmed by 5 bases and J by 1 base, leaving 12 bases between them. This CDR3 is built from 15 residues. Germline CDR1 reads SNHLY; CDR2 reads FYNNEI. CDR3 residues: CASSLTGLSNQPQHF. The CDR3 coding sequence is TGTGCCAGCAGTCTAACAGGTTTGAGCAATCAGCCCCAGCATTTT. Filled out from reference TRBV2 and TRBJ1-5, the complete variable domain reads EPEVTQTPSHQVTQMGQEVILRCVPISNHLYFYWYRQILGQKVEFLVSFYNNEISEKSEIFDDQFSVERPDGSNFTLKIRSTKLEDSAMYFCASSLTGLSNQPQHFGDGTRLSIL.

The chain uses TRBV5-5 and TRBJ2-5; 10 bases align to TRBD2. Per the germline V gene, CDR1 is SGHKS and CDR2 is YYEKEE (reference sequence). The V and J ends lost 0 bases and 1 base, in that order; junction bases with no gene match: 3. The CDR3 is 16 amino acids. The CDR3 bases are TGTGCCAGCAGCTTGGCCAGCGGGGGGGCCCAAGAGACCCAGTACTTC. Translating gives CASSLASGGAQETQYF.

In DNA, the CDR3 is TGTGCCAGCAGCTTGAGGGGCAGGGGGCACTCACCCCTCCACTTT. It translates to CASSLRGRGHSPLHF. The J gene is TRBJ1-6, the V gene TRBV5-6, with 8 bases matching TRBD1. The CDR3 is made up of 15 amino acids. The junction had 7 bases not matched to a gene; V was cut back by 1 base and J by 10 bases. Germline V gene lookup returns CDR1 SGHDT and CDR2 YYEEEE.

The chain joins TRBV19 to TRBJ2-5, with 8 bases that match TRBD1. The trim removed 3 bases at V and 5 bases at J, leaving 8 bases unmatched. The CDR3 consists of 15 residues. CDR1 and CDR2 (germline): LNHDA, SQIVND (reference sequence). This chain's CDR3 is CASSISQGAAETQYF. The DNA for the CDR3 is TGTGCCAGTAGTATTAGTCAGGGGGCAGCGGAGACCCAGTACTTC.

The chain uses TRBV7-2 and TRBJ1-5, with 7 positions matching TRBD1. CDR3 length: 15 residues. From germline, CDR1 is SGHTA and CDR2 FQGNSA. Trimming at V came to 0 bases and at J to 9 bases, leaving 8 bases not matched to a gene. The CDR3 is CASSLATGKDRPQHF. In nucleotides, the CDR3 is TGTGCCAGCAGCTTAGCGACAGGGAAGGATCGGCCCCAGCATTTT. The full variable domain, completed using reference TRBV7-2 and TRBJ1-5, is GAGVSQSPSNKVTEKGKDVELRCDPISGHTALYWYRQSLGQGLEFLIYFQGNSAPDKSGLPSDRFSAERTGGSVSTLTIQRTQQEDSAVYLCASSLATGKDRPQHFGDGTRLSIL.

CDR3 region: CASSLKNRDGGETQYF. The CDR3 nucleotides read TGTGCCAGCAGCTTGAAGAACAGGGACGGTGGAGAGACCCAGTACTTC. The chain employs TRBV5-4 and TRBJ2-5, with a weak D call TRBD1 (6 bases). CDR1 is SGHNT, CDR2 YYREEE, per germline (reference sequence). Trimming stripped 1 base from V and 4 bases from J, with 17 bases between. This CDR3 region has 16 residues.

The chain couples TRBV7-9 to TRBJ2-7, with 9 nucleotides matching TRBD1. Trimming cost V 4 bases and J 13 bases; bases outside gene matches: 8. The CDR3 has 12 amino acids. Germline CDR1 is SEHNR and CDR2 is FQNEAQ (reference sequence). The CDR3 spells CASSSGQGLVYF. As DNA, the CDR3 is TGTGCCAGCAGCTCGGGACAGGGATTGGTATACTTC.

The chain is built from TRBV7-9 and TRBJ1-3; weak D call: TRBD1 (6 bases). CDR3 length equals 16 residues. Germline CDR1 is SEHNR and CDR2 is FQNEAQ (reference sequence). The V end was cut by 3 bases, the J end by 4 bases, with 16 bases between. The CDR3 is CASSFTNRDTGNTIYF. DNA for the CDR3: TGTGCCAGCAGCTTCACAAATCGGGACACAGGAAACACCATATATTTT.

This chain links TRBV7-2 with TRBJ2-3; a weak D match, TRBD1 (6 bases). This CDR3 spans 16 amino acids. The ends were cut back, 5 bases at V and 6 bases at J, with 21 bases in the middle. In germline, CDR1 is SGHTA, CDR2 FQGNSA. DNA for the CDR3: TGTGCCAGCAGCCTGGGGGCGAGGGGTCCCCCGGATACGCAGTATTTT. Its protein product is CASSLGARGPPDTQYF.

The chain recombines TRBV28 with TRBJ1-5, with no clear D. The germline V and J ends were trimmed by 6 bases and 3 bases, with 15 bases remaining between them. The CDR3 is 15 residues long. Germline CDR1 is MDHEN and CDR2 is SYDVKM. In nucleotides, the CDR3 is TGTGCCAGCAGAGCGGGCCAGTTGTTCAATCAGCCCCAGCATTTT. Amino acids: CASRAGQLFNQPQHF.

This chain connects TRBV19 to TRBJ1-2; 9 bases map to TRBD1. V was pared by 6 bases and J by 3 bases, with 5 bases of the junction left unmatched. The CDR3 is made up of 14 amino acids. The germline V gene has CDR1 LNHDA and CDR2 SQIVND (reference sequence). CDR3 in DNA: TGTGCCAGTAGCAGGGACAGGGTTGACTATGGCTACACCTTC. Translated: CASSRDRVDYGYTF.

This clone has just one count. The genes are TRBV19 and TRBJ2-3; TRBD1 aligns across 12 bases. The CDR3 has 15 residues. CDR1 and CDR2 from the germline V gene are LNHDA and SQIVND (reference sequence). Trimming cost V 3 bases and J 5 bases; bases outside gene matches: 3. The CDR3 DNA is TGTGCCAGTAGTATGGGACAGGGGGCTGAAGATACGCAGTATTTT. Translation: CASSMGQGAEDTQYF. Complete variable domain (other parts from reference TRBV19 and TRBJ2-3): DGGITQSPKYLFRKEGQNVTLSCEQNLNHDAMYWYRQDPGQGLRLIYYSQIVNDFQKGDIAEGYSVSREKKESFPLTVTSAQKNPTAFYLCASSMGQGAEDTQYFGPGTRLTVL.

V usage is TRBV5-1 and J usage is TRBJ1-5; 11 bases line up with TRBD1. Germline assignment: CDR1 SGHRS and CDR2 YFSETQ. J lost 4 bases, V lost 3 bases, and 3 bases had no gene match. This CDR3 is built from 15 residues. The CDR3 protein is CASSWGQGVNQPQHF. The CDR3 region has the DNA TGCGCCAGCAGCTGGGGACAGGGGGTGAATCAGCCCCAGCATTTT.

The V gene is TRBV19, the J gene TRBJ1-1, with a weak D call TRBD1 (6 bases). This CDR3 is 14 amino acids long. The V and J ends lost 5 bases and 5 bases respectively, with 15 bases between them. The germline gives CDR1 LNHDA, CDR2 SQIVND (reference sequence). The CDR3 sequence is CASSGWGGQTEAFF. CDR3 nucleotides: TGTGCCAGTAGTGGATGGGGGGGGCAAACTGAAGCTTTCTTT.

The chain links TRBV19 to TRBJ2-1; 7 bases fit TRBD1. There are 15 residues in the CDR3. Trimming at V came to 6 bases and at J to 2 bases, leaving 7 bases not matched to a gene. Germline V gives CDR1 LNHDA, CDR2 SQIVND (reference sequence). The CDR3 sequence: CASRATTGPYNEQFF. The CDR3 region has the DNA TGTGCCAGTAGAGCTACGACAGGGCCCTACAATGAGCAGTTCTTC.

This chain uses TRBV3-1 (or the pseudogene TRBV3-2) with TRBJ1-4, with 9 bases matching TRBD1. The trim removed 3 bases at V and 1 base at J, leaving 0 bases unmatched. The CDR3 has 15 amino acids. Germline V gene lookup returns CDR1 LGHDT and CDR2 YNNKEL (reference sequence). CDR3 region: CASSQDRGTNEKLFF. The CDR3 DNA reads TGTGCCAGCAGCCAGGACAGGGGAACTAATGAAAAACTGTTTTTT.

The genes are TRBV4-1 and TRBJ1-2; 8 bases fit TRBD1. Looked up from germline, CDR1 is MGHRA and CDR2 is YSYEKL. Trimming removed 4 bases from V and 8 bases from J; junction bases left unmatched: 9. This CDR3 spans 14 amino acids. CDR3 region: CASSLGQGDEGYTF. In DNA, the CDR3 is TGCGCCAGCAGCCTTGGACAGGGTGACGAGGGCTACACCTTC.

This rearrangement joins TRBV6-5 to TRBJ1-2; possibly TRBD1 for D (6 bases). Trimming took off 8 bases at V and 6 bases at J, with 19 bases between the two ends. CDR1 and CDR2 (germline): MNHEY, SVGAGI. This CDR3 has 14 residues. The CDR3 protein is CASSRREGGHGYTF. DNA for the CDR3: TGTGCCAGCTCCAGAAGGGAGGGGGGCCATGGCTACACCTTC.

The table lists this clone with many counts. The chain carries TRBV29-1 and TRBJ1-2, with no clear D. Germline V gene data show CDR1 as SQVTM and CDR2 as ANQGSEA. V lost 7 bases to trimming and J lost 3 bases, with 15 bases between them. The CDR3 loop spans 13 amino acids. CDR3 residues: CSAAEGWDYGYTF. DNA of the CDR3: TGCAGCGCCGCGGAGGGTTGGGACTATGGCTACACCTTC.

V gene TRBV28 combines with J gene TRBJ1-3; D perhaps matches TRBD1 (6 bases). CDR1 and CDR2 (germline): MDHEN, SYDVKM. V was trimmed by 8 bases and J by 4 bases, leaving 9 bases between them. This CDR3 has 12 amino acids. The CDR3 reads CASRGGGNTIYF. CDR3 sequence (DNA): TGTGCCAGCCGAGGGGGAGGAAACACCATATATTTT.

The CDR3 DNA is TGTGCCAGCACCCTAGGGGGGGCGGGTCGGTGGGTAGACAATGAGCAGTTCTTC. This codes for CASTLGGAGRWVDNEQFF. V is TRBV11-2 and J is TRBJ2-1; possible D gene TRBD2, 7 bases. Germline CDR1 reads SGHAT; CDR2 reads FQNNGV. The germline V and J ends were trimmed by 7 bases and 5 bases, with 27 bases remaining between them. This CDR3 region has 18 residues. The full variable domain, with the rest looked up from reference TRBV11-2 and TRBJ2-1, is EAGVAQSPRYKIIEKRQSVAFWCNPISGHATLYWYQQILGQGPKLLIQFQNNGVVDDSQLPKDRFSAERLKGVDSTLKIQPAKLEDSAVYLCASTLGGAGRWVDNEQFFGPGTRLTVL.

CDR3 sequence: CASSRQQTNEKLFF. CDR3 nucleotides: TGTGCCAGCAGCAGACAGCAAACTAATGAAAAACTGTTTTTT. The chain combines TRBV4-2 with TRBJ1-4; maybe TRBD1 (5 bases). CDR1 is LGHNA and CDR2 is YNFKEQ in the germline V gene. The ends were cut back, 5 bases at V and 1 base at J, with 8 bases in the middle. The CDR3 runs to 14 residues.

The gene calls are TRBV27 and TRBJ2-7, with D maybe TRBD1 (5 bases). This CDR3 contains 13 residues. Germline lookup yields CDR1 MNHEY and CDR2 SMNVEV (reference sequence). V dropped 3 bases and J dropped 5 bases, with 11 bases sitting between them. The DNA for the CDR3 is TGTGCCAGCAGTTTCCGCAGGGTAGACGAGCAGTACTTC. It is translated as CASSFRRVDEQYF.

Remarks on this clone: Other DNA variants within this sample encode the same CDR3. J is TRBJ2-7 and V is TRBV6-5; 9 nucleotides agree with TRBD1. This CDR3 contains 13 residues. Trimming removed 8 bases from V and 2 bases from J; junction bases left unmatched: 4. The germline CDR1 and CDR2 sequences are MNHEY and SVGAGI. The CDR3 protein is CASRGQGTYEQYF. CDR3 bases: TGTGCCAGCCGGGGACAGGGAACCTACGAGCAGTACTTC.

This CDR3 is CASSQEGTNGNTIYF. The CDR3 region has the DNA TGCGCCAGCAGCCAGGAAGGGACAAACGGAAACACCATATATTTT. The V and J genes are TRBV4-1 and TRBJ1-3; perhaps TRBD1 as D (6 bases). There are 15 residues in the CDR3. CDR1 and CDR2 (germline): MGHRA, YSYEKL. The V gene lost 3 bases and the J gene lost 4 bases, with 13 bases spanning the gap.

This chain joins TRBV14 and TRBJ1-1; 9 nucleotides match TRBD1. Germline V lookup: CDR1 SGHDN, CDR2 FVKESK. Losses at the gene ends were 3 bases for V and 1 base for J; bases not matched to a gene: 3. The CDR3 consists of 15 residues. CDR3 bases: TGTGCCAGCAGCCAGAGACAGGGGGGGAACACTGAAGCTTTCTTT. Amino acids: CASSQRQGGNTEAFF.

The chain has TRBV5-1 and TRBJ2-5, with D perhaps matching TRBD1 (6 bases). CDR1 and CDR2 (germline): SGHRS, YFSETQ. Trimming stripped 2 bases from V and 5 bases from J, with 16 bases between. The CDR3 spans 15 residues. CDR3 sequence: CASSFFPGAGETQYF. The CDR3 coding sequence is TGCGCCAGCAGCTTCTTTCCAGGGGCTGGGGAGACCCAGTACTTC.

This clone was seen a single time. V usage is TRBV2 and J usage is TRBJ1-2, with TRBD1 identical over 7 bases. Germline CDR1 SNHLY, CDR2 FYNNEI. The length of the CDR3 is 14 residues. With 5 bases clipped from V and 3 bases from J, the junction kept 6 bases outside the gene matches. The chain's CDR3 is CASSRQGLDYGYTF. DNA of the CDR3: TGTGCCAGCAGTCGACAGGGCTTGGACTATGGCTACACCTTC.

The J gene is TRBJ2-3, the V gene TRBV19, with TRBD1 matching over 9 bases. The CDR3 sequence is 15 residues long. After removal of 5 bases from V and 2 bases from J, the junction contained 5 bases not matched to a gene. Germline assignment: CDR1 LNHDA and CDR2 SQIVND (reference sequence). The CDR3 region is CASSQQGASTDTQYF. CDR3 DNA sequence: TGTGCCAGTAGTCAACAGGGGGCTTCCACAGATACGCAGTATTTT. The full variable domain, in which reference TRBV19 and TRBJ2-3 provide the parts outside the CDR3, is DGGITQSPKYLFRKEGQNVTLSCEQNLNHDAMYWYRQDPGQGLRLIYYSQIVNDFQKGDIAEGYSVSREKKESFPLTVTSAQKNPTAFYLCASSQQGASTDTQYFGPGTRLTVL.